This T cell receptor beta chain came from a study of blood T cell repertoires in COVID-19. Whole-study context: The United States, Italy and Spain supplied acute and convalescent COVID-19 samples. PBMCs, B-cell-depleted T cells, or T cells were the source of the cDNA or gDNA that made up the material.

In the authors' methods: Reference gene primer amplification gave nucleated cell count estimates. Profiling relied on immunoSEQ multiplex PCR, and the TCRdb table lists in-frame clones only, not all of them. From that table come the V and J calls and clone size; the DNA was used to work out D and trimming. The sample comprises 200,000 to 300,000 clones, 88% of which are singletons, and over 0.55% rests with the top ten. The CDR3 is 12 amino acids. The germline gives CDR1 MNHEY, CDR2 SVGAGI. V gave up 6 bases and J gave up 4 bases, with 9 bases separating them. This rearrangement joins TRBV6-5 to TRBJ1-2; D uncertain. The sample taken for sequencing was peripheral blood. The clonotype comes from a human donor in a cohort sampled during active COVID-19. The CDR3: CASRQALYGYTF. CDR3 coding DNA: TGTGCCAGCAGGCAGGCTCTCTATGGCTACACCTTC.